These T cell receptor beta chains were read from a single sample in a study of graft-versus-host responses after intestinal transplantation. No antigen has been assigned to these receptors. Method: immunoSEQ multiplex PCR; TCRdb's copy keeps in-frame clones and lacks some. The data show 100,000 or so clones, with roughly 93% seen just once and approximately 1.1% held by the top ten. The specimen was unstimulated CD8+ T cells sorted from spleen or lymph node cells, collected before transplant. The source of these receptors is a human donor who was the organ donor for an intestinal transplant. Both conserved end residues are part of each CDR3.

CDR3aa: CASSHAGTVIMDGYTF
len: 16
v_gene: TRBV5-4
j_gene: TRBJ1-2

CDR3aa: CASRQGYNEQFF
len: 12
v_gene: TRBV19
j_gene: TRBJ2-1

CDR3aa: CASSPLAKSTDTQYF
len: 15
v_gene: TRBV14
j_gene: TRBJ2-3

CDR3aa: CAISESTSGGDTQYF
len: 15
v_gene: TRBV10-3
j_gene: TRBJ2-3

CDR3aa: CASSFATLDEQFF
len: 13
v_gene: TRBV27
j_gene: TRBJ2-1

CDR3aa: CASSQDSEEPQYF
len: 13
v_gene: TRBV4-2
j_gene: TRBJ2-5

CDR3aa: CASSLTKVAGYNEQFF
len: 16
v_gene: TRBV7-9
j_gene: TRBJ2-1

CDR3aa: CASSPELAGVTDTQYF
len: 16
v_gene: TRBV19
j_gene: TRBJ2-3

CDR3aa: CAWSVRQRGTLDTQYF
len: 16
v_gene: TRBV30
j_gene: TRBJ2-3

CDR3aa: CASSFGGITYNEQFF
len: 15
v_gene: TRBV7-9
j_gene: TRBJ2-1

CDR3aa: CASSLMRAGANVLTF
len: 15
v_gene: TRBV7-2
j_gene: TRBJ2-6

CDR3aa: CASSIRQGILQETQYF
len: 16
v_gene: TRBV13
j_gene: TRBJ2-5

CDR3aa: CASSLARGVGTEAFF
len: 15
v_gene: TRBV7-6
j_gene: TRBJ1-1

CDR3aa: CASSLSGTDYSPLHF
len: 15
v_gene: TRBV13
j_gene: TRBJ1-6

CDR3aa: CASSLTVEETQYF
len: 13
v_gene: TRBV7-9
j_gene: TRBJ2-5

CDR3aa: CASSHHSGSSYNEQFF
len: 16
v_gene: TRBV4-1
j_gene: TRBJ2-1

CDR3aa: CASSLEGTGNGYTF
len: 14
v_gene: TRBV5-4
j_gene: TRBJ1-2

CDR3aa: CASSSFYEQYF
len: 11
v_gene: TRBV5-6
j_gene: TRBJ2-7

CDR3aa: CASSPPDRVVLQNTIYF
len: 17
v_gene: TRBV7-9
j_gene: TRBJ1-3

CDR3aa: CASSLGTGGGYEQYF
len: 15
v_gene: TRBV7-6
j_gene: TRBJ2-7

CDR3aa: CAIWQGTNEKLFF
len: 13
v_gene: TRBV2
j_gene: TRBJ1-4

CDR3aa: CASSLLAEGGETQYF
len: 15
v_gene: TRBV6-6
j_gene: TRBJ2-5

CDR3aa: CASQSLPRVGDTEAFF
len: 16
v_gene: TRBV28
j_gene: TRBJ1-1

CDR3aa: CASSRLAGEPVEQFF
len: 15
v_gene: TRBV7-6
j_gene: TRBJ2-1

CDR3aa: CASSFGTSGNEQFF
len: 14
v_gene: TRBV13
j_gene: TRBJ2-1

CDR3aa: CSVERQGNEQYF
len: 12
v_gene: TRBV29-1
j_gene: TRBJ2-7

CDR3aa: CSANGRLYNEQFF
len: 13
v_gene: TRBV29-1
j_gene: TRBJ2-1

CDR3aa: CASSLFGQPQHF
len: 12
v_gene: TRBV7-8
j_gene: TRBJ1-5

CDR3aa: CASSPREDYEQYF
len: 13
v_gene: TRBV5-6
j_gene: TRBJ2-7

CDR3aa: CATDREDEQYF
len: 11
v_gene: TRBV25-1
j_gene: TRBJ2-7